This T cell receptor (beta chain) was identified in a study of response to subunit inactivated influenza vaccine. General study results and limits: Few additional T cells are recruited per seasonal influenza vaccination, authors suggested.

TCRdb ran MiXCR on the RT-PCR reads and lists one entry per CDR3 protein. This sample has hundreds of thousands of distinct CDR3 sequences, with around 13% found just once. Germline V gene sequence: CDR1 SEHNR, CDR2 FQNEAQ (reference sequence). Between the trimmed V and J ends, which lost 5 bases and 5 bases, there was a span of 16 bases. The CDR3 extends over 14 amino acids. Notes on this clonotype: Antigen unknown.

The input for sequencing was PBMCs from blood, taken roughly 48 days after vaccination. This chain joins TRBV7-9 and TRBJ2-7; maybe TRBD1 (5 bases). This clonotype was obtained from a man aged 45-65 years who received an inactivated influenza vaccine. The CDR3 nucleotides are TGTGCCAGCAGCGACCAGGGCCCGGTGAACGAGCAGTACTTC. Its translation: CASSDQGPVNEQYF.